The 20 T cell receptor beta chains presented below share a single source sample, sequenced in a study of CD8+ T cells in alopecia areata. Extracted from the samples, RNA was reverse transcribed into cDNA to serve as the sequencing template. Profiling relied on immunoSEQ multiplex PCR, and the TCRdb table lists in-frame clones only, not all of them. Altogether about 110,000 clones were found in the sample, and no singletons occur. Sequenced input: lesional skin. The receptor set was obtained from a C3H/HeJ mouse with alopecia areata. As its MHC haplotype, the strain has H2-k.

In this sample, this clone turned up a few times. The listed genes are named as in mouse. Sequencing ends 4 residues short of the CDR3 end; the germline J gene provides the rest. Other DNA sequences from this sample encode an identical CDR3 as well. V gene TRBV13-1 combines with J gene TRBJ2-1; 12 bases are a match to TRBD2. The CDR3 sequence is 14 residues long. V trimming: 4 bases; J trimming: 6 bases; junction bases outside the gene matches: 2. CDR1 and CDR2 (germline): NSHNY, SYGAGN. The DNA read from the CDR3 is TGTGCCAGCAGTCCGGGACTGGGGGGTGCT. It codes for CASSPGLGGA. The full CDR3 protein reads CASSPGLGGAEQFF.

This clone was seen a few times. Since a much larger clone is just one base distant, this may be a read error. Gene names and germline match the mouse. The missing CDR3 end, 4 residues past where the read stops, is filled in from the germline J gene. J is TRBJ2-1 and V is TRBV14; TRBD1 matches at 8 bases. The CDR3 is 15 residues long. Trimming cost V 5 bases and J 4 bases; bases outside gene matches: 8. Germline V gene data show CDR1 as SGHDT and CDR2 as FRDEAV. The CDR3 reads CASSPGQGGYAEQFF. CDR3 DNA (partial): TGTGCCAGCAGCCCCGGACAGGGAGGGTATGCT. The full variable domain, in which reference TRBV14 and TRBJ2-1 provide the parts outside the CDR3, is EAGVTQSPRYAVLQEGQAVSFWCDPISGHDTLYWYQQPRDQGPQLLVYFRDEAVIDNSQLPSDRFSAVRPKGTNSTLKIQSAKQGDTATYLCASSPGQGGYAEQFFGPGTRLTVL.

To note about this clone: The gene symbols are mouse symbols. From the germline J gene comes the end of the CDR3, since the read stops 4 residues before it. The chain uses TRBV17 and TRBJ1-2, with D perhaps matching TRBD1 (6 bases). V shed 2 bases and J shed 0 bases, with 16 bases lying between them. This CDR3 spans 17 amino acids. Germline CDR1 reads MNHDT; CDR2 reads YYDKIL. CDR3 region: CASSRSNLQGANSDYTF. CDR3 DNA, as far as it was read: TGTGCTAGCAGTAGATCCAACCTACAGGGAGCAAACTCC.

This clone appeared many times. Here the gene names and germline are mouse. The observed sequence ends 4 residues before the CDR3 terminus, with the missing tail filled in from the germline J gene. The rearrangement joins TRBV13-3 to TRBJ2-1; the match to TRBD2 covers 7 bases. The germline CDR1 and CDR2 sequences are NNHDY and SYVADS. The CDR3 contains 12 residues. Trimming cost V 9 bases and J 3 bases; bases outside gene matches: 3. The CDR3 loop is CATGTVYAEQFF. Incomplete CDR3 DNA: TGTGCCACCGGGACTGTCTATGCT.

This clone was counted between two and nine times. Gene names and germline refer to mouse. Coverage ceases 4 residues before the CDR3 finishes, and the germline J gene fills in the end. This chain joins TRBV19 and TRBJ2-1, with TRBD2 identical over 10 bases. In germline, CDR1 is FNHDT, CDR2 SITEND (reference sequence). The V gene end was trimmed by 5 bases and the J gene end by 5 bases; junction bases not matched to a gene: 7. The length of the CDR3 is 15 residues. CDR3 bases read: TGTGCCAGCAGCGATCTGGGGGGGCGGGATGCT. It specifies CASSDLGGRDA. In full, the CDR3 is CASSDLGGRDAEQFF.

This clone has only a few counts. The germline and genes are mouse ones. The sequence runs out 4 residues before the end of the CDR3; the remainder is reconstructed from the germline J gene. The chain is built from TRBV1 and TRBJ2-3; TRBD1 might be the D (6 bases). Trimming removed 4 bases at V and 1 base at J, with 12 bases between. CDR1 and CDR2 from the germline V gene are NSQYPW and LRSPGD (reference sequence). The CDR3 length is 15 residues. CDR3 region: CTCSEQGRGAETLYF. The CDR3 bases that were read are TGCACCTGCAGTGAACAGGGACGGGGTGCAGAA.

Remarks on this clone: Gene names and germline match the mouse. Read sequence stops 4 residues before the CDR3 end, and the germline J gene provides the missing end. This rearrangement joins TRBV19 to TRBJ1-4; 9 bases line up with TRBD1. Germline V gene sequence: CDR1 FNHDT, CDR2 SITEND (reference sequence). With 6 bases clipped from V and 5 bases from J, the junction kept 5 bases outside the gene matches. The CDR3 contains 14 residues. CDR3 sequence reads: CASTVTGGNERLFF. The sequenced part of the CDR3 DNA is TGTGCCAGCACCGTGACAGGGGGGAACGAA. Variable domain in full (rest from reference TRBV19 and TRBJ1-4): GGIITQTPKFLIGQEGQKLTLKCQQNFNHDTMYWYRQDSGKGLRLIYYSITENDLQKGDLSEGYDASREKKSSFSLTVTSAQKNEMAVFLCASTVTGGNERLFFGHGTKLSVL.

In this sample, this clone turned up a few times. Gene names are mouse gene names. The CDR3 end falls 4 residues outside the read, so it is completed with the germline J gene. The chain carries TRBV12-1 and TRBJ2-7, with TRBD2 identical over 11 bases. V trimming: 3 bases; J trimming: 0 bases; junction bases outside the gene matches: 6. CDR1 and CDR2 (germline): SGHSN, HYEKVE. This CDR3 has 16 amino acids. The chain's CDR3 is CASSEDWGESSYEQYF. The sequenced part of the CDR3 DNA is TGTGCCAGCTCTGAGGACTGGGGGGAAAGCTCCTAT.

This clone turned up a few times. The protein here is the DNA translation, as the TCRdb protein differs from it at residue 13. These gene names are mouse names. The sequenced fragment ends 3 residues before the CDR3 boundary, so the rest is inferred from the germline J gene. The V gene is TRBV5, the J gene TRBJ1-3; 7 nucleotides agree with TRBD1. Germline lookup yields CDR1 LGHNA and CDR2 YNLKQL (reference sequence). The CDR3 totals 16 residues. J was trimmed by 2 bases and V by 0 bases; bases with no gene match: 4. The CDR3 bases that were read are TGTGCCAGCAGCCAAGATACAGGGACAGCTGGAAATACG. Its translation: CASSQDTGTAGNT. The whole CDR3 region reads CASSQDTGTAGNTLYF.

This clone was counted only a few times. Gene names and germline match the mouse. The read terminates 4 residues before the CDR3 end, so the remaining end is supplied by the germline J gene. This chain connects TRBV13-3 to TRBJ2-2; the D is unclear. The germline CDR1 and CDR2 sequences are NNHDY and SYVADS. The CDR3 covers 15 residues. The ends were cut back, 0 bases at V and 4 bases at J, with 10 bases in the middle. The CDR3 region is CASSDEGIGTGQLYF. Partial CDR3 DNA: TGTGCCAGCAGTGATGAGGGTATCGGCACCGGG.

The sample holds a few counts of this clone. The gene symbols are mouse symbols. The DNA ends 4 residues before the CDR3 does, and the rest of the CDR3 is filled in from the germline J gene. This sequence joins TRBV13-3 and TRBJ1-4; TRBD1 might be the D (6 bases). The length of the CDR3 is 15 residues. The germline CDR1 and CDR2 sequences are NNHDY and SYVADS. Trimming took 3 bases from V and 4 from J, leaving 13 bases between them. The DNA read from the CDR3 is TGTGCCAGCAGTGCCTGGGACACCCTCAACGAA. Protein sequence: CASSAWDTLNE. The entire CDR3 is CASSAWDTLNERLFF.

The table lists this clone with a few counts. Gene names and germline match the mouse. The read is 4 residues too short to cover the CDR3 end, so that end is filled in from the germline J gene. The chain links TRBV19 to TRBJ2-7; the match to TRBD2 covers 12 bases. V lost 2 bases, J lost 0 bases, and 3 bases stayed unmatched. The V gene's germline CDR1 is FNHDT and CDR2 SITEND (reference sequence). The CDR3 is made up of 16 amino acids. Partial CDR3 DNA: TGTGCCAGCAGTATCGGACTGGGGGGGAGCTCCTAT. Its translation: CASSIGLGGSSY. The complete CDR3 reads CASSIGLGGSSYEQYF.

Comment on this clone: Genes here carry mouse names. The read ends 4 residues before the CDR3 terminus; that terminus is restored from the germline J gene. This chain joins TRBV13-1 and TRBJ2-3; the match to TRBD2 covers 9 bases. Germline CDR1 NSHNY, CDR2 SYGAGN. The CDR3 sequence is 15 residues long. The V and J ends lost 5 bases and 0 bases, in that order; junction bases with no gene match: 4. This CDR3 reads CASRRLGASAETLYF. The part of the CDR3 DNA that was read is TGTGCCAGCAGGAGACTGGGGGCTAGTGCAGAA.

This clone showed up many times. The gene names given are mouse names. With the read ending 4 residues before the CDR3 end, the germline J gene is used to fill in that end. This CDR3 is also generated by other DNA sequences in the sample. V gene TRBV1 combines with J gene TRBJ2-7; tentatively, D is TRBD1 (6 bases). V gave up 2 bases and J gave up 2 bases, with 10 bases separating them. Germline values: CDR1 NSQYPW, CDR2 LRSPGD (reference sequence). The CDR3 length is 14 residues. CDR3 amino acids: CTCSAPGQTYEQYF. The sequenced part of the CDR3 DNA is TGCACCTGCAGTGCACCGGGACAAACCTAT.

Regarding this clone: Gene names and germline refer to mouse. The CDR3 end is not reached by the read, which stops 4 residues before it; the germline J gene fills it in. The chain carries TRBV13-3 and TRBJ2-3, with 7 bases lining up with TRBD1. This CDR3 region has 15 residues. Per germline, CDR1 NNHDY and CDR2 SYVADS. V was clipped by 5 bases and J by 0 bases; unmatched bases: 6. Partial CDR3 DNA: TGTGCCAGCAGCCTTCGACAGGGCAGTGCAGAA. The encoded protein is CASSLRQGSAE. The whole CDR3 protein is CASSLRQGSAETLYF.

Concerning this clone: The listed genes are named as in mouse. The CDR3 extends 4 residues past the end of the read, so its final part is completed from the germline J gene. The rearrangement uses TRBV19 and TRBJ2-2, with 13 bases lining up with TRBD2. V lost 2 bases, J lost 4 bases, and 2 bases stayed unmatched. This CDR3 has 16 residues. Germline CDR1 reads FNHDT; CDR2 reads SITEND (reference sequence). The CDR3 region is CASSIGLGGRTGQLYF. Partial CDR3 DNA: TGTGCCAGCAGTATTGGACTGGGGGGGCGCACCGGG.

In the case of this clone: Here the gene names and germline are mouse. Read data end 4 residues before the CDR3 end; the end is taken from the germline J gene. V usage is TRBV13-1 and J usage is TRBJ2-1, with D perhaps TRBD2 (6 bases). This CDR3 has 15 amino acids. The V end was cut by 4 bases, the J end by 0 bases, with 11 bases between. Germline CDR1 reads NSHNY; CDR2 reads SYGAGN. The covered CDR3 bases are TGTGCCAGCAGTTACCGGGGGGATAACTATGCT. It yields the protein CASSYRGDNYA. In full, the CDR3 is CASSYRGDNYAEQFF.

This clone was seen at least ten times. The gene names given are mouse names. The CDR3 extends 4 residues past the end of the read, so its final part is completed from the germline J gene. This sample includes further DNA sequences coding for the same CDR3. The V and J genes are TRBV13-3 and TRBJ2-7; 10 bases fit TRBD2. There are 15 residues in the CDR3. Germline V gives CDR1 NNHDY, CDR2 SYVADS. The V gene end was trimmed by 2 bases and the J gene end by 1 base; junction bases not matched to a gene: 3. Here the CDR3 reads CASSDWGGASYEQYF. The sequenced CDR3 bases are TGTGCCAGCAGTGACTGGGGGGGCGCTTCCTAT.

As regards this clone: Gene names are mouse gene names. The CDR3 goes on 4 residues after the read ends, and that part is filled in from the germline J gene. V and J are TRBV19 and TRBJ1-4; a possible D gene is TRBD1 (5 bases). Trimming stripped 5 bases from V and 0 bases from J, with 14 bases between. Per germline, CDR1 FNHDT and CDR2 SITEND (reference sequence). The CDR3 spans 16 residues. Partial CDR3 DNA: TGTGCCAGCAGCCCAGACAGAATCTTTTCCAACGAA. As protein: CASSPDRIFSNE. The complete CDR3 sequence is CASSPDRIFSNERLFF.

About this clone itself: Gene names are the mouse ones. The read stops 4 residues short of the end of the CDR3; the missing end is completed from the germline J gene. V and J are TRBV1 and TRBJ1-4; 7 bases line up with TRBD1. The V and J ends lost 1 base and 4 bases, in that order; junction bases with no gene match: 3. Germline V lookup: CDR1 NSQYPW, CDR2 LRSPGD (reference sequence). This CDR3 has 15 residues. The sequenced part of the CDR3 DNA is TGCACCTGCAGTGCAGCAGGGGGAGTCAACGAA. It codes for CTCSAAGGVNE. The full-length CDR3 reads as CTCSAAGGVNERLFF.